This TCR beta chain was captured by sequencing in a study of T cells in Graves' hyperthyroidism and ophthalmopathy. On the study more broadly: Peripheral blood was acquired at first diagnosis, ahead of any therapy whatsoever.

This CDR3 comprises 16 residues. Germline V CDR1 and CDR2: MNHEY, SVGEGT. V was shortened by 0 bases and J by 9 bases, with 18 bases between the two germline ends. In this sample, this clonotype turned up a few times. Amplification of TCR beta CDR3 regions used RNA as the template. With the HTBI primer set, the TCR CDR3 went through a first round of RT-PCR. Using its own MiXCR run on the multiplex PCR reads, TCRdb lists one record per CDR3 protein. This table holds about 640,000 distinct CDR3 sequences, around 20% found once. The sequence was obtained from a man aged 25 to 45 with Graves' ophthalmopathy. The V gene is TRBV6-2 or TRBV6-3, the J gene TRBJ2-4; the D is unclear. Input material: blood. CDR3 coding DNA: TGTGCCAGCAGTTACTCGAAAGGATACGAGGAGAGCATTCAGTACTTC. Translation gives CASSYSKGYEESIQYF.